This T cell receptor beta chain was observed in a study of T cell responses to AZD1222 COVID-19 vaccine. Germline-derived CDR1 and CDR2 are MNHEY and SVGAGI. The CDR3 is 12 residues long. V lost 6 bases and J 0 bases, leaving 2 bases between the germline ends. Regarding this clone: The antigen is undetermined.

The protocol was immunoSEQ multiplex PCR, while the TCRdb copy is restricted to in-frame clones and leaves out a portion. The top ten hold 8% to 8.5% of the sample, which has around 99,000 clones, 91% seen once. The study's findings and limits: Repertoire sampling occurred only after the peak T cell response.

The V call is TRBV6-5, the J call TRBJ1-4; D gene unclear. The sequence was obtained from an adult who received the AZD1222 COVID-19 vaccine. Sequences were derived from peripheral blood, sampled 28 days after the second AZD1222 dose. This CDR3 is CASSSTNEKLFF. The CDR3 nucleotides read TGTGCCAGCAGCTCAACTAATGAAAAACTGTTTTTT.